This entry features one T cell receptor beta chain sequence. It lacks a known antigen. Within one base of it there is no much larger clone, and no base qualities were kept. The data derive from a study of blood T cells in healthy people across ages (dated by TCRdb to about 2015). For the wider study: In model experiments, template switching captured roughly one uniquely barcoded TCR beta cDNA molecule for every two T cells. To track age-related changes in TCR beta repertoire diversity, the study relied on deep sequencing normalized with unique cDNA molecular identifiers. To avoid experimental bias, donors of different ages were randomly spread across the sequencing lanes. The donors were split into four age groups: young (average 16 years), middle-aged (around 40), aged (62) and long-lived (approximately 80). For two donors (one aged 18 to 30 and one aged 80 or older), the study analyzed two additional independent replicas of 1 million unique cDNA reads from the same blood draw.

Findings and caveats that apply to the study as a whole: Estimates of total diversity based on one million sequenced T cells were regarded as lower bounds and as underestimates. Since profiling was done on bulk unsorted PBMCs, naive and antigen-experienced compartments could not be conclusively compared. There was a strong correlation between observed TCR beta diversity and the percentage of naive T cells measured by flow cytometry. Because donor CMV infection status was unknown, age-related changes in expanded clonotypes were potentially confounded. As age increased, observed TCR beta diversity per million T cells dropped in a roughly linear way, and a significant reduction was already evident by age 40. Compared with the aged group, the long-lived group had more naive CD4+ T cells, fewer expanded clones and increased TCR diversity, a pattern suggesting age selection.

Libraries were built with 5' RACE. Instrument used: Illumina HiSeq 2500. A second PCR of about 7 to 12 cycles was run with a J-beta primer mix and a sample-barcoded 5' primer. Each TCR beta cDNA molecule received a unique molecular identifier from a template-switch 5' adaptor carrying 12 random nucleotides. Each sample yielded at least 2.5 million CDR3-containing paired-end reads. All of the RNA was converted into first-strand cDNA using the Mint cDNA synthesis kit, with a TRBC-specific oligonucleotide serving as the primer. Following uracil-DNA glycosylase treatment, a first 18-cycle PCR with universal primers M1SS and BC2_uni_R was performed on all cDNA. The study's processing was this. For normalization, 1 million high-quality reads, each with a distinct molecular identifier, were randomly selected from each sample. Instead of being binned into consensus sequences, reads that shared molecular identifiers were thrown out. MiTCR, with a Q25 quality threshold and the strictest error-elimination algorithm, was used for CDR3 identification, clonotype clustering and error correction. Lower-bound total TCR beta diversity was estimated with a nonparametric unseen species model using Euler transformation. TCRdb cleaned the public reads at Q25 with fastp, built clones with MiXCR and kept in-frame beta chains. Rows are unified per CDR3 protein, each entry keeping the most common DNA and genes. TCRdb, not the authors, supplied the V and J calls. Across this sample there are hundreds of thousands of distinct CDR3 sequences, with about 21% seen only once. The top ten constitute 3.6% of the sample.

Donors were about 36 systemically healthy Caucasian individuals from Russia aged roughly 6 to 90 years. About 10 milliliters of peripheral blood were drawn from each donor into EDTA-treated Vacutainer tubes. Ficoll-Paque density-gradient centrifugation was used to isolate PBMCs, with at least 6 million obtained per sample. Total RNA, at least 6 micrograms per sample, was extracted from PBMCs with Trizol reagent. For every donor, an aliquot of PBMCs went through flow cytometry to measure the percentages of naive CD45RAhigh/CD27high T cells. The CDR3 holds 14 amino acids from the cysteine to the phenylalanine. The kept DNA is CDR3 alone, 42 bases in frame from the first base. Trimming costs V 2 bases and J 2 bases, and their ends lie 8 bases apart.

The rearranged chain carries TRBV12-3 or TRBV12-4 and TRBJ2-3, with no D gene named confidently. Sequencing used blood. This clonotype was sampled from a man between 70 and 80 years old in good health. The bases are TGTGCCAGCAGTTTATTATTCCTCACAGATACGCAGTATTTT. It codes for CASSLLFLTDTQYF.